These 30 T cell receptor beta chains share one sample of origin, sequenced in a study of T cells in localized non-small cell lung cancer. Here immunoSEQ multiplex PCR was the method, and the copy in TCRdb shows in-frame clones only, minus some. Here the sample spans about 60,000 clones, roughly 90% being singletons. Sequenced here: peripheral blood, sampled before any cancer treatment. Every receptor here comes from a woman between 40 and 69 years old with stage I lung adenocarcinoma.

This chain connects TRBV5-6 to TRBJ2-3; weak D call: TRBD1 (6 bases). The CDR3 spans 15 residues. Germline V CDR1 and CDR2: SGHDT, YYEEEE. V was shortened by 4 bases and J by 6 bases, with 18 bases between the two germline ends. The CDR3 loop is CASSGAGTLRDTQYF. In DNA, the CDR3 is TGTGCCAGCAGCGGGGCCGGGACACTCAGGGATACGCAGTATTTT. The variable domain in full, with the rest retrieved from reference TRBV5-6 and TRBJ2-3, is DAGVTQSPTHLIKTRGQQVTLRCSPKSGHDTVSWYQQALGQGPQFIFQYYEEEERQRGNFPDRFSGHQFPNYSSELNVNALLLGDSALYLCASSGAGTLRDTQYFGPGTRLTVL.

The rearrangement joins TRBV18 to TRBJ2-3; 8 bases align to TRBD1. In germline, CDR1 is KGHSH, CDR2 LQKENI. This CDR3 region has 15 residues. Losses at the gene ends were 4 bases for V and 3 bases for J; bases not matched to a gene: 6. The CDR3 coding sequence is TGTGCCAGCTCACTCGACAGGGGAGTAACAGATACGCAGTATTTT. Amino acid sequence: CASSLDRGVTDTQYF. The whole variable domain, filled in from reference TRBV18 and TRBJ2-3, reads NAGVMQNPRHLVRRRGQEARLRCSPMKGHSHVYWYRQLPEEGLKFMVYLQKENIIDESGMPKERFSAEFPKEGPSILRIQQVVRGDSAAYFCASSLDRGVTDTQYFGPGTRLTVL.

The chain has TRBV6-5 and TRBJ1-5, with 8 bases that match TRBD1. J gave up 5 bases and V 8 bases, and 8 bases lay outside the gene matches. The CDR3 spans 14 residues. The germline CDR1 and CDR2 sequences are MNHEY and SVGAGI. The CDR3, as DNA: TGTGCCAGCTGCCGGACAGGGAGGGATCAGCCCCAGCATTTT. Encoded protein: CASCRTGRDQPQHF.

The chain employs TRBV7-6 and TRBJ2-5; 11 positions agree with TRBD1. From germline, CDR1 is SGHVS and CDR2 FNYEAQ. The CDR3 has 16 residues. V lost 5 bases and J lost 1; bases outside the gene matches: 6. CDR3 region: CASSQGQGGFQETQYF. The CDR3 DNA sequence: TGTGCCAGCAGCCAGGGACAGGGGGGTTTCCAAGAGACCCAGTACTTC.

V is TRBV19 and J is TRBJ2-1; 8 bases align to TRBD2. V shed 5 bases and J 8 bases; nucleotides not matched to a gene: 14. The length of the CDR3 is 16 residues. Germline assignment: CDR1 LNHDA and CDR2 SQIVND (reference sequence). CDR3 sequence reads: CASSSTGTRFADEQFF. CDR3 bases: TGTGCCAGTAGTTCAACCGGGACTAGATTTGCGGATGAGCAGTTCTTC.

The chain uses TRBV5-1 and TRBJ1-2; D perhaps matches TRBD1 (6 bases). The ends were cut back, 1 base at V and 2 bases at J, with 12 bases in the middle. This CDR3 region has 15 residues. Looked up from germline, CDR1 is SGHRS and CDR2 is YFSETQ. The CDR3: CASSLWTVQNYGYTF. Here the CDR3 DNA reads TGCGCCAGCAGCTTGTGGACAGTACAGAACTATGGCTACACCTTC.

The rearrangement joins TRBV18 to TRBJ1-1; 7 bases are shared with TRBD1. Germline CDR1 KGHSH, CDR2 LQKENI. The CDR3 consists of 12 residues. V gave up 9 bases and J gave up 5 bases; unmatched junction bases: 6. CDR3 amino acids: CASTVGQTEAFF. The CDR3 nucleotides are TGTGCCAGTACAGTGGGACAGACTGAAGCTTTCTTT.

The CDR3, as DNA: TGTGCCAGCAGTTCCCCACAGGGGGTGGCCACTGAAGCTTTCTTT. It is translated as CASSSPQGVATEAFF. The rearrangement joins TRBV6-5 to TRBJ1-1; 8 bases match TRBD1. The V segment lost 4 bases and the J segment 4 bases; nucleotides outside the gene matches: 8. Germline CDR1 reads MNHEY; CDR2 reads SVGAGI. The length of the CDR3 is 15 residues.

The CDR3 DNA is TGTGCCAGCAGCGACAGGGTTTATGGCTACACCTTC. It translates to CASSDRVYGYTF. V and J are TRBV6-1 and TRBJ1-2; 7 nucleotides line up with TRBD1. V was clipped by 6 bases and J by 5 bases; unmatched bases: 3. The CDR3 is 12 amino acids. Looked up from germline, CDR1 is MNHNS and CDR2 is SASEGT.

This clone has only one observation. This chain joins TRBV30 and TRBJ2-4; 8 bases are a match to TRBD2. Germline CDR1 is GTSNPN and CDR2 is SVGIG (reference sequence). The trim removed 5 bases at V and 1 base at J, leaving 16 bases unmatched. This CDR3 contains 18 residues. DNA of the CDR3: TGTGCCTGGCTCCCCCACCGGGGGGGCGCAGGGGCCAAAAACATTCAGTACTTC. Translation: CAWLPHRGGAGAKNIQYF.

This CDR3 reads CASSEDRDNEQFF. The CDR3 DNA follows: TGTGCCAGCAGTGAGGACAGAGACAATGAGCAGTTCTTC. V is TRBV2 and J is TRBJ2-1; TRBD1 might be the D (6 bases). Between the trimmed V and J ends, which lost 3 bases and 5 bases, there was a span of 8 bases. CDR3 length: 13 residues. Germline loops: CDR1 SNHLY, CDR2 FYNNEI.

The sample holds a few counts of this clone. The rearrangement uses TRBV18 and TRBJ1-1; D not resolved. With 6 bases removed from V and 4 bases from J, the gap between germline ends came to 12 bases. This CDR3 spans 13 amino acids. CDR1 and CDR2 from the germline V gene are KGHSH and LQKENI. In nucleotides, the CDR3 is TGTGCCAGCTCCCTGGATTACCGCACTGAAGCTTTCTTT. Protein product: CASSLDYRTEAFF.

This clone was counted once. This rearrangement joins TRBV7-8 to TRBJ2-3; weak D call: TRBD2 (5 bases). This CDR3 is built from 15 residues. Looked up from germline, CDR1 is SGHVS and CDR2 is FQNEAQ. Trimming left V 5 bases short and J 0 bases short, with 12 bases between. The CDR3 nucleotides are TGTGCCAGCAGCCCTAGGAGGCTTAGCACAGATACGCAGTATTTT. Protein sequence: CASSPRRLSTDTQYF.

This clone was seen once. The V call is TRBV7-9, the J call TRBJ2-7, with D possibly matching TRBD2 (5 bases). The CDR3 has 15 amino acids. V lost 3 bases and J lost 5, with 17 bases in between. Germline CDR1 reads SEHNR; CDR2 reads FQNEAQ (reference sequence). The CDR3 sequence: CASSFGSEGPNEQYF. CDR3 in DNA: TGTGCCAGCAGCTTCGGTAGTGAGGGTCCCAACGAGCAGTACTTC.

The genes are TRBV27 and TRBJ2-6, with 10 bases that match TRBD1. CDR3 length: 19 amino acids. Germline trimming cut 5 bases from V and 0 bases from J; bases unmatched to any gene: 10. Germline CDR1 is MNHEY and CDR2 is SMNVEV (reference sequence). The CDR3 loop reads CASSTRTGGDSSGANVLTF. For the CDR3, the DNA is TGTGCCAGCAGTACTCGGACAGGGGGGGATTCCTCTGGGGCCAACGTCCTGACTTTC.

This chain uses TRBV5-1 with TRBJ1-4; 7 bases fit TRBD1. Germline V lookup: CDR1 SGHRS, CDR2 YFSETQ. The CDR3 sequence is 14 residues long. Unmatched junction bases numbered 2, after V lost 0 bases and J lost 6 bases. CDR3 DNA sequence: TGCGCCAGCAGCTTGGACAGGGGCGATGAAAAACTGTTTTTT. It encodes CASSLDRGDEKLFF.

The chain links TRBV18 to TRBJ2-3; 10 bases are a match to TRBD1. Looked up from germline, CDR1 is KGHSH and CDR2 is LQKENI. V shed 3 bases, J shed 2 bases, and the junction held 5 bases outside the gene matches. CDR3 length: 16 residues. The CDR3 is CASSPGTGEVTDTQYF. CDR3 coding DNA: TGTGCCAGCTCACCTGGGACAGGGGAGGTCACAGATACGCAGTATTTT.

This chain links TRBV18 with TRBJ1-2, with 10 bases aligning to TRBD1. This CDR3 has 16 amino acids. V trimming: 5 bases; J trimming: 5 bases; junction bases outside the gene matches: 11. CDR1 and CDR2 (germline): KGHSH, LQKENI. The CDR3 coding sequence is TGTGCCAGCTCAACCGGACAGGGGGGCATGGAGTATGGCTACACCTTC. It is translated as CASSTGQGGMEYGYTF.

The chain is built from TRBV5-8 and TRBJ2-7; D gene uncertain. Trimming removed 0 bases at V and 5 bases at J, with 12 bases between. CDR3 length: 14 amino acids. Germline V gene data show CDR1 as SGHTS and CDR2 as YDEGEE. The CDR3 sequence is CASSLGFPLDEQYF. CDR3 DNA: TGTGCCAGCAGCTTGGGGTTCCCGCTTGACGAGCAGTACTTC.

The V call is TRBV27, the J call TRBJ1-2; 7 bases line up with TRBD1. This CDR3 has 16 amino acids. Unmatched junction bases numbered 14, after V lost 5 bases and J lost 5 bases. Germline values: CDR1 MNHEY, CDR2 SMNVEV (reference sequence). CDR3 bases: TGTGCCAGCAGTAGATCGACAGGGATCCCCAATTATGGCTACACCTTC. The encoded protein is CASSRSTGIPNYGYTF.

DNA for the CDR3: TGTGCCAGCAGCTCTGTCAGGGTTGGCACTGAAGCTTTCTTT. Amino acid sequence: CASSSVRVGTEAFF. The chain joins TRBV6-6 to TRBJ1-1; tentative D call: TRBD1 (5 bases). Trimming took off 6 bases at V and 4 bases at J, with 15 bases between the two ends. The CDR3 extends over 14 amino acids. CDR1 and CDR2 (germline): MNHNY, SVGAGI (reference sequence).

The chain joins TRBV4-2 to TRBJ2-1, with D uncertain. The CDR3 totals 16 residues. From germline, CDR1 is LGHNA and CDR2 YNFKEQ. Trimming took off 1 base at V and 2 bases at J, with 12 bases between the two ends. CDR3 DNA sequence: TGTGCCAGCAGCCAAGGGTCTTTAGAAACCTACAATGAGCAGTTCTTC. This gives the protein CASSQGSLETYNEQFF.

The chain has TRBV5-1 and TRBJ2-1, with 14 bases aligning to TRBD2. V lost 3 bases to trimming and J lost 7 bases; unmatched junction nucleotides: 6. From germline, CDR1 is SGHRS and CDR2 YFSETQ. The length of the CDR3 is 16 residues. DNA for the CDR3: TGCGCCAGCAGCTCGGGGACTAGCGGGAGTACGAATGAGCAGTTCTTC. Translation: CASSSGTSGSTNEQFF.

The chain has TRBV19 and TRBJ1-2; 10 bases are a match to TRBD1. Germline values: CDR1 LNHDA, CDR2 SQIVND (reference sequence). V gave up 7 bases and J gave up 0 bases; unmatched junction bases: 8. There are 16 residues in the CDR3. As DNA, the CDR3 is TGTGCCAGTACGGGGACAGGGGATCCACCTAACTATGGCTACACCTTC. Translated: CASTGTGDPPNYGYTF.

CDR3 loop: CASRTTTGVEAFF. The DNA for the CDR3 is TGTGCCAGCAGAACCACGACAGGGGTTGAAGCTTTCTTT. The rearrangement joins TRBV28 to TRBJ1-1; 8 nucleotides line up with TRBD1. Germline V gene sequence: CDR1 MDHEN, CDR2 SYDVKM. J gave up 7 bases and V 6 bases, and 7 bases lay outside the gene matches. The CDR3 consists of 13 residues. Using reference TRBV28 and TRBJ1-1 for the parts outside the CDR3, the full variable domain is DVKVTQSSRYLVKRTGEKVFLECVQDMDHENMFWYRQDPGLGLRLIYFSYDVKMKEKGDIPEGYSVSREKKERFSLILESASTNQTSMYLCASRTTTGVEAFFGQGTRLTVV.

The J gene is TRBJ1-3, the V gene TRBV7-2, with D possibly TRBD1 on 5 matching bases. Germline V gene lookup returns CDR1 SGHTA and CDR2 FQGNSA. V was clipped by 5 bases and J by 0 bases, with 11 bases between them. This CDR3 has 15 residues. The chain's CDR3 is CASSRAGSSGNTIYF. Written as DNA, the CDR3 is TGTGCCAGCAGCCGCGCAGGGAGCTCTGGAAACACCATATATTTT.

This sequence joins TRBV19 and TRBJ1-2; no reliable D call. Trimming stripped 5 bases from V and 3 bases from J, with 7 bases between. This CDR3 is 12 amino acids long. CDR1 is LNHDA, CDR2 SQIVND, per germline (reference sequence). The CDR3 region has the DNA TGTGCCAGTAGTCCCCGAGACTATGGCTACACCTTC. Amino acid sequence: CASSPRDYGYTF.

The rearrangement uses TRBV7-2 and TRBJ2-1; 9 positions match TRBD2. Unmatched junction bases numbered 8, after V lost 3 bases and J lost 8 bases. CDR3 length: 15 amino acids. CDR1 SGHTA and CDR2 FQGNSA come from the germline V gene. The chain's CDR3 is CASSFSGGEMYEQFF. The CDR3 DNA reads as TGTGCCAGCAGCTTTAGCGGGGGCGAGATGTATGAGCAGTTCTTC.

The V call is TRBV7-3, the J call TRBJ2-3, with 8 bases that match TRBD1. With V trimmed by 5 bases and J by 2 bases, 6 bases remained unmatched. The CDR3 covers 15 residues. Germline-derived CDR1 and CDR2 are SGHTA and FQGTGA. CDR3 DNA sequence: TGTGCCAGCAGCCAGGGGGCGGACTACACAGATACGCAGTATTTT. Amino acids: CASSQGADYTDTQYF.

The table lists this clone with a count of one. The V and J genes are TRBV10-2 and TRBJ1-2; possible D gene TRBD1, 5 bases. The CDR3 extends over 20 amino acids. The V end was cut by 3 bases, the J end by 2 bases, with 28 bases between. Germline-derived CDR1 and CDR2 are WSHSY and SAAADI. CDR3 in amino acids: CASSDLSTTPGTGLNYGYTF. CDR3 DNA: TGCGCCAGCAGTGATCTTTCAACCACACCCGGGACGGGCTTGAACTATGGCTACACCTTC.